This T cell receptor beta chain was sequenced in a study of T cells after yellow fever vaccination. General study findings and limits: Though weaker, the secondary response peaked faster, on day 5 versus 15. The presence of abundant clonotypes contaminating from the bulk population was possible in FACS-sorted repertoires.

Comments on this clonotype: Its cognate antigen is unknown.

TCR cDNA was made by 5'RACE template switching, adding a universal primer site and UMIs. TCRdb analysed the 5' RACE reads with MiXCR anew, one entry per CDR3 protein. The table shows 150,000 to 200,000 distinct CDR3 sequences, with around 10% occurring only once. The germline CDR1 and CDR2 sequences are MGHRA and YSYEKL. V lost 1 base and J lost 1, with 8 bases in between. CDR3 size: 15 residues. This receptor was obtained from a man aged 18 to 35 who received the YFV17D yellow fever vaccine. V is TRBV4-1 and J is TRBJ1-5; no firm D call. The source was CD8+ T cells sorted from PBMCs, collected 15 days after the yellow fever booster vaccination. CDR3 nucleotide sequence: TGCGCCAGCAGCCAAGTCGCCCTCAGCAATCAGCCCCAGCATTTT. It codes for CASSQVALSNQPQHF.